One sample yielded the 3 T cell receptor beta chains listed below, sequenced in a study of identical twins. TCRdb fed the 5' RACE reads into MiXCR, producing one record per CDR3 protein. The sample holds roughly 240,000 distinct CDR3 sequences; about 7.5% are singletons and the top ten take roughly 5.4%. These data also formed part of another study, on yellow fever vaccine responses in identical twins.

Sequencing input: CD8+ T cells sorted from blood. The receptors originated from a woman younger than 30 in good health.

In its sample, this clonotype was seen a few times. The chain is built from TRBV12-3 or TRBV12-4 and TRBJ2-5; a weak D match, TRBD2 (5 bases). The CDR3 has 13 amino acids. V was shortened by 6 bases and J by 5 bases, with 13 bases between the two germline ends. The CDR3 DNA is TGTGCCAGCAGCTATCCTCCGGGGGAGACCCAGTACTTC. Translated: CASSYPPGETQYF.

This clonotype has just a few counts. V and J are TRBV6-1 and TRBJ2-7; no clear D. This CDR3 spans 13 amino acids. The germline V and J ends were trimmed by 5 bases and 7 bases, with 15 bases remaining between them. The germline CDR1 and CDR2 sequences are MNHNS and SASEGT. The CDR3 is CASSTTELGEQYV. The CDR3 nucleotides read TGTGCCAGCAGTACGACGGAGCTTGGGGAGCAGTACGTC.

This clonotype was seen a few times. CDR3 bases: TGCGCCAGCAGCCCGCTCGAGATGGCTATAAATGATGAGCAGTTCTTC. Translated: CASSPLEMAINDEQFF. The chain recombines TRBV4-1 with TRBJ2-1, with D uncertain. The V end lost 4 bases, the J end lost 8 bases, and 21 bases lay between the germline ends. The CDR3 consists of 16 residues. Germline assignment: CDR1 MGHRA and CDR2 YSYEKL.